This TCR beta chain is drawn from a study of blood T cell repertoires in COVID-19. About the study: Both acute and convalescent COVID-19 samples were obtained from the United States, Italy and Spain. T cells, B-cell-depleted T cells, or PBMCs supplied cDNA or gDNA.

The germline V gene has CDR1 ENHRY and CDR2 SYGVKD. The CDR3 extends over 17 amino acids. V dropped 0 bases and J dropped 0 bases, with 13 bases sitting between them. The method was immunoSEQ multiplex PCR; TCRdb's version includes in-frame clones alone and lacks a portion of them. The repertoire has around 64,000 clones, approximately 87% of them found once; the top ten carry around 5.3%. Only a few counts were recorded for this clone. Sequenced sample: peripheral blood. The TCR originated in a man over 45 with active COVID-19. The V gene is TRBV10-3, the J gene TRBJ2-3; no definite D call. For the CDR3, the DNA is TGTGCCATCAGTGAGTCTGTTAACAGCCCTAGCACAGATACGCAGTATTTT. Amino acids: CAISESVNSPSTDTQYF.